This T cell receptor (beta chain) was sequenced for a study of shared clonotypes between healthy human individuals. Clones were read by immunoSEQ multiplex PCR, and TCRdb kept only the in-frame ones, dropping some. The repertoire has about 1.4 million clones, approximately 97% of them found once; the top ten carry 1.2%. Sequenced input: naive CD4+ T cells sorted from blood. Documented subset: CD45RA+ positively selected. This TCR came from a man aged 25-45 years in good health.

CDR3 amino acids: CASSLIGSNYGYTF. The CDR3 coding sequence is TGTGCCAGCAGCTTAATCGGGAGTAACTATGGCTACACCTTC. The chain has TRBV7-2 and TRBJ1-2; D gene uncertain. In germline, CDR1 is SGHTA, CDR2 FQGNSA. V lost 2 bases, J lost 1 base, and 8 bases lay in between. This CDR3 is 14 amino acids long.